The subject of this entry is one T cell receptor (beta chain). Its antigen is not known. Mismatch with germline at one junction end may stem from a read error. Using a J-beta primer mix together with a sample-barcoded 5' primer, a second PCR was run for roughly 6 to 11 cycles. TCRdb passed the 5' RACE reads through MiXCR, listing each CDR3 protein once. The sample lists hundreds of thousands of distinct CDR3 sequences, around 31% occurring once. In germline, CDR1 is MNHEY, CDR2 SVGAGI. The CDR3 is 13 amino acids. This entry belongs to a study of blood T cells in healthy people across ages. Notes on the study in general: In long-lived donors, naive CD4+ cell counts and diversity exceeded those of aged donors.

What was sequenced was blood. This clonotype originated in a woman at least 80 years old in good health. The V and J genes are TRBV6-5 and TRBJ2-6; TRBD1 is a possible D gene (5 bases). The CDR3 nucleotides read TGTGCCAGCAGGAAGTCTGGGGCCAACGCCCTGACTTTC. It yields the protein CASRKSGANALTF.